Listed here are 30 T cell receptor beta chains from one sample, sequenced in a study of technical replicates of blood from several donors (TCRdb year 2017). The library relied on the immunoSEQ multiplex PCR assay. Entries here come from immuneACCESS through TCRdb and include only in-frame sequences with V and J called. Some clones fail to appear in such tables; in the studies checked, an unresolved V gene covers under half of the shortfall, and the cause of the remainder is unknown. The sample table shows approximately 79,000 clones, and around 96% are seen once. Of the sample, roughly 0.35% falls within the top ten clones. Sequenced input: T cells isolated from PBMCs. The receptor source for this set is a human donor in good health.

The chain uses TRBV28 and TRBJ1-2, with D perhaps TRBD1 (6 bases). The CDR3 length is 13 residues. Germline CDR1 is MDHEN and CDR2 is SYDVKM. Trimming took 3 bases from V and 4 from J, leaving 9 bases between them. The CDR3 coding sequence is TGTGCCAGCAGTTTGGACAGACCCTATGGCTACACCTTC. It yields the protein CASSLDRPYGYTF.

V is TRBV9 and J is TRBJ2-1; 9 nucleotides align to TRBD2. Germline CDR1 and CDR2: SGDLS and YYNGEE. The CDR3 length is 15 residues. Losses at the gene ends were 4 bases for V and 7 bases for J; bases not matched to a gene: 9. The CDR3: CASSSGGREGNEQFF. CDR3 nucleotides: TGTGCCAGCAGCTCCGGGGGGCGGGAGGGGAATGAGCAGTTCTTC. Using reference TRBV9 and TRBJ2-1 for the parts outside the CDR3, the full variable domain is DSGVTQTPKHLITATGQRVTLRCSPRSGDLSVYWYQQSLDQGLQFLIQYYNGEERAKGNILERFSAQQFPDLHSELNLSSLELGDSALYFCASSSGGREGNEQFFGPGTRLTVL.

The CDR3 here is CAWNRASEDRFYGYTF. The CDR3 DNA reads TGTGCCTGGAACCGCGCCTCAGAGGATCGATTTTATGGCTACACCTTC. V gene TRBV30 combines with J gene TRBJ1-2; D is ambiguous. The CDR3 length is 16 residues. Germline values: CDR1 GTSNPN, CDR2 SVGIG (reference sequence). Trimming left V 4 bases short and J 5 bases short, with 23 bases between.

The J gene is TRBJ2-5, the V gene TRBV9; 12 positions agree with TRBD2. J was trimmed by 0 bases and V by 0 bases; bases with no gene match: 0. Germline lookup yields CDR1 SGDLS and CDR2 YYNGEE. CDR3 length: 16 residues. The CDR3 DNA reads TGTGCCAGCAGCGTAGGGACTAGCGGGAACCAAGAGACCCAGTACTTC. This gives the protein CASSVGTSGNQETQYF.

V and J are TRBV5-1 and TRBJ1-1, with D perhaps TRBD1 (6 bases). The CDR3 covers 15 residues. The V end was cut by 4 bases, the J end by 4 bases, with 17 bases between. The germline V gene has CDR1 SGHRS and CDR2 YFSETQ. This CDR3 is CASSGLTGYGTEAFF. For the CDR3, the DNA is TGCGCCAGCAGCGGACTGACAGGATATGGCACTGAAGCTTTCTTT. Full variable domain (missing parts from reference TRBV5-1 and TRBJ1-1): KAGVTQTPRYLIKTRGQQVTLSCSPISGHRSVSWYQQTPGQGLQFLFEYFSETQRNKGNFPGRFSGRQFSNSRSEMNVSTLELGDSALYLCASSGLTGYGTEAFFGQGTRLTVV.

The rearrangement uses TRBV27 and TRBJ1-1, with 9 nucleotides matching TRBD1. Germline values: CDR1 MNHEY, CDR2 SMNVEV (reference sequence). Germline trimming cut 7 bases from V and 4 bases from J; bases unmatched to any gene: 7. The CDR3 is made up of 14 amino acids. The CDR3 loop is CASTLTGGFTEAFF. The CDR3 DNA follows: TGTGCCAGCACCCTGACAGGGGGTTTCACTGAAGCTTTCTTT.

CDR3 region: CASSPGTGYSGNTIYF. The CDR3 nucleotides are TGTGCCAGCAGCCCGGGGACAGGGTATTCTGGAAACACCATATATTTT. V is TRBV5-6 and J is TRBJ1-3; 9 bases are a match to TRBD1. This CDR3 is 16 amino acids long. Germline V gene lookup returns CDR1 SGHDT and CDR2 YYEEEE. Trimming took 4 bases from V and 1 from J; bases not matched to a gene: 6.

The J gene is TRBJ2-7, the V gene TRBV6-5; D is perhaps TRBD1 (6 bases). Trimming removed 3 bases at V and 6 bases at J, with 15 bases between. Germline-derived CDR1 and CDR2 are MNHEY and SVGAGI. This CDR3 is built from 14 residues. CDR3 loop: CASSYWQGHSEQYF. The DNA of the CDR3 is TGTGCCAGCAGTTATTGGCAGGGGCACAGCGAGCAGTACTTC.

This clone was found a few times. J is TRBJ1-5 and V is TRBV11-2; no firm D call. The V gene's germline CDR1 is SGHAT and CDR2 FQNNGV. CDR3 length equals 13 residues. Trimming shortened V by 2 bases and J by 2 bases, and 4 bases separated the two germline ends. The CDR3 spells CASSLRGNQPQHF. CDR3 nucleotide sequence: TGTGCCAGCAGCTTACGCGGCAATCAGCCCCAGCATTTT.

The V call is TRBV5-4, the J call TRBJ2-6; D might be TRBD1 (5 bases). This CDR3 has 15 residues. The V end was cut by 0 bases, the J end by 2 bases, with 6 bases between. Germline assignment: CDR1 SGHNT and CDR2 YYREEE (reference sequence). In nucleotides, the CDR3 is TGTGCCAGCAGCTTGGAAGGGGCTGGGGCCAACGTCCTGACTTTC. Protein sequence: CASSLEGAGANVLTF.

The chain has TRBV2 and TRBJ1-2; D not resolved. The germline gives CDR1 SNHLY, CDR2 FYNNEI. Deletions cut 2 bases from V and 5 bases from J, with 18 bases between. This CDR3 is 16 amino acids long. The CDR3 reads CASSELFGVSGYGYTF. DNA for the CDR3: TGTGCCAGCAGTGAATTATTCGGGGTGTCCGGGTATGGCTACACCTTC.

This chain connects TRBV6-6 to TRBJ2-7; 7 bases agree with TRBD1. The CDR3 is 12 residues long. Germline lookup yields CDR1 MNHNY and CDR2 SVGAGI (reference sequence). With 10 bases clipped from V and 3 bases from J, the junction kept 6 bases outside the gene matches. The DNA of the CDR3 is TGTGCCACCCATGGACAGGTCTACGAGCAGTACTTC. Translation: CATHGQVYEQYF.

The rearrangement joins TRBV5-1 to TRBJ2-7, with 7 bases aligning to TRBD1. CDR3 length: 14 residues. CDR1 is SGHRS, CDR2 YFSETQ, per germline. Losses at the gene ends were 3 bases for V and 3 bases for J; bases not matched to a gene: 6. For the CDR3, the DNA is TGCGCCAGCAGCTACATGGGACAGTACTACGAGCAGTACTTC. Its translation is CASSYMGQYYEQYF.

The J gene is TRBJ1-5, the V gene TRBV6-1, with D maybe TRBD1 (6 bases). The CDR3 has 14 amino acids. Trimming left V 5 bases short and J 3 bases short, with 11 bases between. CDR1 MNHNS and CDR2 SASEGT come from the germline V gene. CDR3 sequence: CASSSYRANQPQHF. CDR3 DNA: TGTGCCAGCAGTTCTTACAGGGCCAATCAGCCCCAGCATTTT.

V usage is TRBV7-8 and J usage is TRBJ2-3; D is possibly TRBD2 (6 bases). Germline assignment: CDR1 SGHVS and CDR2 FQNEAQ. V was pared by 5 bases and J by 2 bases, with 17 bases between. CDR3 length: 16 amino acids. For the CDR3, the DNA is TGTGCCAGCAGCCAAATAGCTAGCGCAGACACAGATACGCAGTATTTT. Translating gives CASSQIASADTDTQYF.

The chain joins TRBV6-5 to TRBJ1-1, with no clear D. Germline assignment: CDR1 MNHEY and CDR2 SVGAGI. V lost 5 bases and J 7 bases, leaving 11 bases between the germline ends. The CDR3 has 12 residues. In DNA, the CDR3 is TGTGCCAGCAGTAGCTCGGGTCTTGAAGCTTTCTTT. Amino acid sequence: CASSSSGLEAFF.

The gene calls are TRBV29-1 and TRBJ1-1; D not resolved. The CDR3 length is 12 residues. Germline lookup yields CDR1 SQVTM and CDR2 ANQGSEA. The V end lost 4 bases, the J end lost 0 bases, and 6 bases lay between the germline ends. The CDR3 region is CSVGQLNTEAFF. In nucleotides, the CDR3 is TGCAGCGTTGGGCAGTTGAACACTGAAGCTTTCTTT.

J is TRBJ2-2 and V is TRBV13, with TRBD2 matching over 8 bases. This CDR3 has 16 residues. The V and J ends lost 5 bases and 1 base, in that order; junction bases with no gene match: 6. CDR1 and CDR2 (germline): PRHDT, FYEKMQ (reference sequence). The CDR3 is CASSTPGTRNTGELFF. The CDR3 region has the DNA TGTGCCAGCAGCACCCCCGGGACTAGGAACACCGGGGAGCTGTTTTTT.

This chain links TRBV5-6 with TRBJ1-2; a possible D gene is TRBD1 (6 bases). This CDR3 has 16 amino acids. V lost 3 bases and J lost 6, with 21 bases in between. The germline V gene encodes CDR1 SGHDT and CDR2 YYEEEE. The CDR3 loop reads CASSYGPRAGANGYTF. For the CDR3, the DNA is TGTGCCAGCAGCTATGGCCCTCGCGCAGGGGCGAATGGCTACACCTTC.

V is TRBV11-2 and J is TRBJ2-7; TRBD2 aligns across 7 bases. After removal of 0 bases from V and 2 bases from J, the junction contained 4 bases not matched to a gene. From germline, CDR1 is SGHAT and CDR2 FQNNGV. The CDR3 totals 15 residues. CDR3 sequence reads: CASSLEAGIPYEQYF. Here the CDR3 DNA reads TGTGCCAGCAGCTTAGAAGCGGGGATTCCCTACGAGCAGTACTTC.

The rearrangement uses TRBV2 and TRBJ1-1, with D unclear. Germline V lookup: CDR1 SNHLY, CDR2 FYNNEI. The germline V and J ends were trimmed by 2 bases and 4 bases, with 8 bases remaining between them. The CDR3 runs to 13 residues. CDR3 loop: CASSETRSTEAFF. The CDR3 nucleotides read TGTGCCAGCAGTGAAACTCGTTCCACTGAAGCTTTCTTT.

CDR3 sequence: CASSSLRPGQGYEQYF. The CDR3 nucleotides read TGTGCCAGCAGTTCCCTACGACCGGGACAGGGCTACGAGCAGTACTTC. The V and J genes are TRBV27 and TRBJ2-7; TRBD1 agrees at 9 bases. This CDR3 region has 16 residues. Germline trimming cut 4 bases from V and 3 bases from J; bases unmatched to any gene: 10. The germline V gene encodes CDR1 MNHEY and CDR2 SMNVEV (reference sequence).

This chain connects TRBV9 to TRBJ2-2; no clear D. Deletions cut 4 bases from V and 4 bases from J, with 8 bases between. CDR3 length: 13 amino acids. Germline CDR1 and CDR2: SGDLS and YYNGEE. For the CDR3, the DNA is TGTGCCAGCAGCTCCCATTCCACCGGGGAGCTGTTTTTT. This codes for CASSSHSTGELFF.

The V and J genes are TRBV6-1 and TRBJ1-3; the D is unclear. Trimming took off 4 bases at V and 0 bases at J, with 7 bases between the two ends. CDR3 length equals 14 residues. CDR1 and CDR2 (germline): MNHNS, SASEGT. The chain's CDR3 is CASSVTISGNTIYF. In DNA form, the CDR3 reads TGTGCCAGCAGTGTTACAATCTCTGGAAACACCATATATTTT.

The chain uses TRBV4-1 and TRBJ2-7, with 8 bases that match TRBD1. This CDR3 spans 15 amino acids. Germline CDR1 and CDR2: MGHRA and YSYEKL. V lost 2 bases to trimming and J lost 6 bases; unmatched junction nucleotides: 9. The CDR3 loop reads CASSQLDRDSLEQYF. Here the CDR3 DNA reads TGCGCCAGCAGCCAATTGGACAGGGATTCTCTCGAGCAGTACTTC.

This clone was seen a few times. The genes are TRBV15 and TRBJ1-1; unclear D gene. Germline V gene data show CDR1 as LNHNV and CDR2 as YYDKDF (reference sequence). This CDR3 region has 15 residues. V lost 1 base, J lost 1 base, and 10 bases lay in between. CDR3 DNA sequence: TGTGCCACCAGCAGAGTATCTCCAGAGAACACTGAAGCTTTCTTT. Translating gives CATSRVSPENTEAFF. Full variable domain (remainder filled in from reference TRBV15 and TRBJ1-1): DAMVIQNPRYQVTQFGKPVTLSCSQTLNHNVMYWYQQKSSQAPKLLFHYYDKDFNNEADTPDNFQSRRPNTSFCFLDIRSPGLGDTAMYLCATSRVSPENTEAFFGQGTRLTVV.

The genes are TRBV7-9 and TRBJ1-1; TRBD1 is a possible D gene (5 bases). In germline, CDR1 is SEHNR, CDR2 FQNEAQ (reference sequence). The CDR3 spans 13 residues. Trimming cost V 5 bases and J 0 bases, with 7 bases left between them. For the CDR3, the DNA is TGTGCCAGCAGCCGGGACTTGAACACTGAAGCTTTCTTT. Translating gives CASSRDLNTEAFF.

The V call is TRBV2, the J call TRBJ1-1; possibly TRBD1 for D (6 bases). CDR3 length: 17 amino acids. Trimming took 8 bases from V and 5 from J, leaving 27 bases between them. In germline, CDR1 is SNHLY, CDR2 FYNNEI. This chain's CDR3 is CASGTPPDSGRHTEAFF. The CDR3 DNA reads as TGTGCCAGCGGGACACCACCCGATTCTGGAAGACATACTGAAGCTTTCTTT.

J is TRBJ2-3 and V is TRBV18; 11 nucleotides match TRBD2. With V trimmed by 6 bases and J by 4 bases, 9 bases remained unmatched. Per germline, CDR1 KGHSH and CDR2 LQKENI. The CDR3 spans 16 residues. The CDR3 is CASSLVLAGDADTQYF. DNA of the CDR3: TGTGCCAGCTCGCTCGTACTAGCGGGAGACGCAGATACGCAGTATTTT.

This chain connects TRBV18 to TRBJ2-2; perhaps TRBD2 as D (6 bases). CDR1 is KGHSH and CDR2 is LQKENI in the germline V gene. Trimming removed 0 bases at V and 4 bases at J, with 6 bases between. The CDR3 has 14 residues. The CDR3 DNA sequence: TGTGCCAGCTCACCACCGGAGGGCACCGGGGAGCTGTTTTTT. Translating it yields CASSPPEGTGELFF.